This record looks at one TCR beta chain sequence and its context. Its binding antigen is unknown. No much larger clone is present one base from it, and per-base qualities are unavailable. V lost 5 bases and J lost 0 bases; the stretch between them is 10 bases long. The germline V gene (reference sequence) supplies CDR1 SEHNR and CDR2 FQNEAQ. The CDR3 goes from the cysteine to the phenylalanine over 14 residues. The sequence is cut down to CDR3 DNA, 42 bases in frame from base 1. Library generation was performed with the immunoSEQ multiplex PCR assay. For the multiplex PCR, a mixture combining 60 forward primers for TCR Vbeta segments and 13 reverse primers for TCR Jbeta segments was used. Amplification of the CDR3 region of rearranged TCR beta genes was performed with a multiplex PCR assay on genomic DNA. The amplified TCR beta libraries were sequenced on the Illumina HiSeq System as 87-base-pair reads. In the original analysis: In a later analysis, 70 million to 95 million unique TCR beta chains were counted across the roughly 610 repertoires, and some 10 million of these chains were shared by at least two donors. Raw reads were error-corrected and collapsed into unique sequences with a nearest-neighbor algorithm that merged closely related sequences to remove PCR and sequencing errors. V, D and J gene segments were assigned by aligning CDR3 sequences to IMGT reference sequences. For a sequence to be retained, a match of at least six nucleotides to both a V gene segment and a J gene segment was required. A rearrangement was called productive if the CDR3 had no stop codons and remained in frame with V and J, and every other rearrangement was called non-productive. CDR3 was defined according to IMGT convention as the region running from the second conserved V-encoded cysteine to the conserved J-encoded phenylalanine. The earlier analysis of fewer than 750 of the donors excluded sequences that lacked an unambiguous match to a single V gene segment. In an earlier analysis of approximately 590 of the donors, V segments were called functional above 56.7% productive rearrangements and were called segregating when the between-donor standard deviation exceeded 5%. A statistical classification framework was built for diagnosing cytomegalovirus status from the catalog of TCR beta chain sequences. V and J gene assignment, in a later analysis, came from comparing TCR nucleotide sequences with IMGT/GENE-DB human TR gene sequences. The TCRdist pipeline was used in a later analysis to assign CDR3 sequences and most-parsimonious VDJ recombination scenarios. A later analysis defined each TCR beta chain by its CDR3 amino acid sequence plus V-gene family, and excluded reads lacking a unique V-gene family. To address suspected cross-contamination and a sequencing artifact, a later analysis removed 550 to 750 highly shared, low-generation-probability nucleotide sequences. A later analysis calculated a clonal expansion index for each public chain from normalized within-repertoire ranks of inferred template counts. In a later analysis, generation probabilities were computed with a VDJ recombination model fitted to out-of-frame rearrangements, and the resulting probabilities were checked against IGoR. A later analysis scored TCR-TCR, TCR-HLA and TCR-CMV co-occurrence with hypergeometric tests, applying a repertoire-size bias correction to TCR pairs. False discovery rates were estimated in a later analysis by permuting HLA or CMV assignments 20 times. In a later analysis, co-occurring TCRs were grouped using DBSCAN, and TCRdist sequence similarity was added for clustering within HLA-allele-positive subsets. Repertoires with fewer than 30,000 or more than 120,000 public chains, plus five repertoires with anomalous nucleotide sharing, were excluded from co-occurrence clustering. The clones in this table, taken by TCRdb from immuneACCESS, are in-frame only. Not every clone is retained; where verified, under half of the shortfall comes from an unresolved V gene, and the cause of the rest is unknown. Clone size and the V and J calls come from that table; the DNA yielded D and trimming. The sample has around 91,000 clones on record, roughly 73% of them singletons. 4.4% of the sample rests with the top ten.

This entry comes from a study of cytomegalovirus exposure and HLA in healthy donors (TCRdb year 2017). In terms of the full investigation: In an earlier analysis of 450 to 750 of the donors, approximately 260 Gb of sequence data and about 110 million unique TCR beta sequences from 150 million to 200 million T cells were reported. To study patterns of TCR occurrence, a later analysis re-analyzed previously published TCR beta repertoires from several hundred donors and added high-resolution HLA genotyping. Typing coverage differed by locus: A, B, C, DRB1 and DQB1 were typed in about 620-640 donors, DQA1 in about 500, DPA1 in nearly 610, and DPB1 in just under 490. To predict cytomegalovirus infection status, the study brought together high-throughput TCR immunosequencing, statistical association of individual TCRs with disease status, and machine learning. Besides the first cohort of hundreds of subjects, a separate validation cohort made up of 90 to 150 different subjects was used. In an earlier analysis of a few hundred of the donors, high-throughput TCR beta sequencing was used to judge whether each TCR beta V gene segment behaved as functional or pseudogenic. A later genetic analysis used genome-wide SNP genotypes for about 65% of the 666 donors, treating that subset as a discovery cohort. HLA typing covered class I and class II loci at four-digit resolution. Alongside the repertoire data, information on donor age, sex, ethnicity and CMV serostatus was compiled. An early release that covered several hundred HLA-typed donors contained 300 to 350 gigabases of sequencing data and some 87 million unique TCR sequences. The aim of the study was to test whether cataloging public T cell receptors could identify signatures of past pathogen exposure. About five DR-DQ haplotypes were handled as single units for association and clustering because linkage in the cohort was strong. Every repertoire in the discovery cohort had been generated on one and the same sequencing platform. On average, around 240,000 unique TCR beta nucleotide sequences were sequenced per donor among roughly 430 genotyped donors of the cohort, with roughly 18% of those sequences being non-productive. Using immunosequencing, the study profiled T cell repertoires from about 610 subjects and related those repertoires to cytomegalovirus serostatus. Among the roughly 400 genotyped donors, 81% belonged to the genetic ancestry cluster associated with self-reported Caucasian donors. In the later analysis, no new phenotypic data were used to find candidate immune exposures; instead, reliance was placed on TCR beta sequences and their occurrence across donors.

The study at large found these results: Only TCR beta chains were sequenced in this cohort, and the absence of alpha or paired-chain data limited detectable features. A cluster of highly shared sequence variants was judged likely to represent a technical artifact of the sequencing pipeline. Specific HLA alleles were associated with 15,000 to 20,000 TCR beta sequences at a false discovery rate of 0.05 in a later analysis. A few of the identified cytomegalovirus-associated TCR beta chains were confirmed in vitro to be specific for cytomegalovirus antigens. The authors suggested that the approach could potentially be extended to other disease states and immunological phenotypes. A total of about 180 TCR beta chains were listed by the study as associated with cytomegalovirus. Because some donors lacked HLA typing at each locus, the association tests relied only on the typed subset. According to a later analysis, parvovirus B19, influenza, CMV and Epstein-Barr virus appeared linked to several top co-occurrence clusters. CMV serostatus was the only immune exposure information available for the cohort. Strong co-occurrence of HLA alleles, especially DR and DQ, made assigning TCR associations to individual alleles difficult. In a later analysis, the rate of TCR association differed among HLA loci, with DRB1 alleles having the most associated TCRs and HLA-C alleles having the fewest. While some public TCRs were present in many individuals, most TCR sequences turned up only very rarely across donors. In a later analysis, HLA-associated TCR beta chains showed more clonal expansion and lower generation probabilities than non-associated chains that were equally common. Some IMGT-functional V segments, including TRBV6-2 and TRBV6-3, could not be told apart with the 87-base-pair reads, so those segments were excluded. An earlier analysis of around 540 of the donors showed that most TCR beta V segments appeared in productive rearrangements either about 87% or about 30% of the time, which broadly matched IMGT annotations. The earlier analysis of a few hundred of the donors excluded 15 to 20 rarely observed V segments, including chromosome 9 orphons, because counts were too low. In a later analysis, most CMV-associated TCR beta chains were found to appear HLA-restricted, with HLA associations seemingly driven largely by CMV exposure. Correlated functional status among segregating V segments might be attributable to linkage disequilibrium, but an unknown experimental factor could not be ruled out. A further reported finding was that TCR beta sequences accurately predicted the HLA-A and HLA-B alleles for most subjects in the first cohort. In a later genetic analysis, fewer N-insertions in productive TCRs were reported among donors in an Asian-associated ancestry cluster than the roughly 640-donor mean. Roughly uniform sequencing depth across donors was assumed in presence/absence analyses, although this assumption may not hold. A later genetic analysis associated a missense DCLRE1C variant with V-gene and J-gene trimming of TCR beta chains, and an independent cohort replicated the association. Cytomegalovirus status was reported to be diagnosed by the classifier with high specificity and sensitivity in both the original and validation cohorts.

The cohort comprised fewer than 700 healthy bone marrow donors. At the time of sampling, every cohort member was nominally healthy, though immune exposures that went unrecorded were likely present. The donor tested CMV seropositive, placing the donor among the roughly 300 seropositive members of the cohort. Each donor provided a peripheral blood sample, and peripheral blood mononuclear cells were used for TCR beta sequencing. Genomic DNA extraction from the blood cell samples was performed with the Qiagen DNeasy Blood Extraction Kit. The sequence came from a male donor in good health and CMV-seropositive. The rearrangement combines TRBV7-9 with TRBJ1-2; the best D guess is TRBD1, with 5 bases matching. Sequencing input: PBMCs. At the DNA level, the sequence is TGTGCCAGCAGCCGTCGACAGACTAACTATGGCTACACCTTC. This is translated as CASSRRQTNYGYTF.